This T cell receptor (beta chain) was identified during a study of blood T cell repertoires in COVID-19. Across the study: The study drew acute and convalescent COVID-19 samples from the United States, Italy and Spain. PBMCs, B-cell-depleted T cells, or T cells were the source of the cDNA or gDNA that made up the material.

Methods used by the authors: Amplification from reference gene primers served as the basis for estimated nucleated cell counts. The table came from immunoSEQ multiplex PCR; TCRdb's copy has only in-frame clones and leaves some out. V, J and clone size are taken as reported in that table, and D and trimming were inferred from the DNA itself. The sample yields fewer than 200,000 clones, about 80% seen once. The CDR3 totals 16 residues. CDR1 is LGHDT and CDR2 is YNNKEL in the germline V gene (reference sequence). Trimming stripped 0 bases from V and 7 bases from J, with 16 bases between. This clonotype was obtained from a man aged 70-80 years with active or convalescent COVID-19. Material for sequencing was peripheral blood. The rearrangement uses TRBV3-1 (or the pseudogene TRBV3-2) and TRBJ2-1, with D possibly being TRBD1 (6 bases). CDR3 sequence: CASSQDPGARQNEQFF. CDR3 coding DNA: TGTGCCAGCAGCCAAGATCCAGGGGCGCGTCAGAATGAGCAGTTCTTC.